The 7 T cell receptor beta chains reported below all come from one sample, sequenced in a study of blood T cell repertoires in COVID-19. Sequencing was performed with immunoSEQ multiplex PCR; in TCRdb, only in-frame clones are kept and a portion is missing. The repertoire holds tens of thousands of clones, with roughly 80% as singletons. Sequenced: peripheral blood. These receptors were obtained from a woman aged 60 to 75 with acute or convalescent COVID-19.

J is TRBJ1-6 and V is TRBV27; D is uncertain. The CDR3 is 14 residues long. From germline, CDR1 is MNHEY and CDR2 SMNVEV (reference sequence). V was trimmed by 8 bases and J by 6 bases, leaving 14 bases between them. The CDR3 nucleotides are TGTGCCAGCGAGGCCCAACTCCGTAATTCACCCCTCCACTTT. This codes for CASEAQLRNSPLHF.

CDR3 region: CASTPGGEEGYGYTF. In DNA, the CDR3 is TGTGCCAGCACCCCGGGCGGGGAAGAAGGCTATGGCTACACCTTC. The V gene is TRBV28, the J gene TRBJ1-2; D not resolved. Trimming removed 7 bases from V and 4 bases from J, with 19 bases in between. This CDR3 region has 15 residues. Germline lookup yields CDR1 MDHEN and CDR2 SYDVKM.

The CDR3 loop is CASSPREVGNYGYTF. The CDR3 DNA reads as TGTGCCAGCAGCCCTAGGGAGGTGGGGAACTATGGCTACACCTTC. V usage is TRBV7-2 and J usage is TRBJ1-2; D not resolved. Looked up from germline, CDR1 is SGHTA and CDR2 is FQGNSA. The CDR3 is 15 amino acids. The V gene lost 5 bases and the J gene lost 2 bases, with 15 bases spanning the gap.

V usage is TRBV6-6 and J usage is TRBJ1-2; weak D call: TRBD1 (5 bases). The ends were cut back, 5 bases at V and 2 bases at J, with 15 bases in the middle. The length of the CDR3 is 15 residues. In germline, CDR1 is MNHNY, CDR2 SVGAGI (reference sequence). CDR3 protein: CASSGGRGHNYGYTF. CDR3 DNA: TGTGCCAGCAGTGGGGGGAGAGGGCACAACTATGGCTACACCTTC.

This rearrangement joins TRBV30 to TRBJ2-7; D possibly corresponds to TRBD2 (5 bases). The length of the CDR3 is 14 residues. Germline-derived CDR1 and CDR2 are GTSNPN and SVGIG (reference sequence). V lost 2 bases and J lost 5, with 16 bases in between. In DNA, the CDR3 is TGTGCCTGGAGTCTAACCCGGGGAAAGGACGAGCAGTACTTC. Its protein is CAWSLTRGKDEQYF.

This chain uses TRBV6-6 with TRBJ1-2, with D possibly TRBD1 on 6 matching bases. Germline values: CDR1 MNHNY, CDR2 SVGAGI (reference sequence). V was clipped by 5 bases and J by 6 bases, with 13 bases between them. The CDR3 spans 13 residues. The CDR3 DNA follows: TGTGCCAGCAGTCTCAGGGGAACAGATGGCTACACCTTC. Amino acids: CASSLRGTDGYTF.

The chain combines TRBV5-1 with TRBJ2-3, with D possibly matching TRBD2 (6 bases). Trimming pared 6 bases from V and 0 bases from J, leaving 17 bases between. The CDR3 covers 16 residues. The germline V gene encodes CDR1 SGHRS and CDR2 YFSETQ. Written as DNA, the CDR3 is TGCGCCAGCAACGCCTGGGGGGATATTAGCACAGATACGCAGTATTTT. Its protein product is CASNAWGDISTDTQYF.